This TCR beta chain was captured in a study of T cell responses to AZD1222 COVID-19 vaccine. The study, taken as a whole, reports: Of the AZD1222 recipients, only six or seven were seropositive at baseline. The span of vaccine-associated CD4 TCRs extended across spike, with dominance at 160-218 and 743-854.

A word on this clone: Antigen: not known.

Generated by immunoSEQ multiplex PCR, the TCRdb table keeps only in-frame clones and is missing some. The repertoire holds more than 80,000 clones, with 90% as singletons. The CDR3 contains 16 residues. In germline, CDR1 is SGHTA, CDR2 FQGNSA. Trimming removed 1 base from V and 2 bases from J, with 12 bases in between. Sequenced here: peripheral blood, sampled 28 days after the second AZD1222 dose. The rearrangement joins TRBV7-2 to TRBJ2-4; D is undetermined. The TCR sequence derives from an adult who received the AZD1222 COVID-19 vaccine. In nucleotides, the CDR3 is TGTGCCAGCAGCTTAGTAGGGTCAGGATCCAAAAACATTCAGTACTTC. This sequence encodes CASSLVGSGSKNIQYF.